A selection of T cell receptor beta chains follows, all from one sample in a study of T cells in narcolepsy. Here immunoSEQ multiplex PCR was the method, and the copy in TCRdb shows in-frame clones only, minus some. This table holds some 33,000 clones, 90% found once. The specimen sequenced was CD45RA- memory CD4+ T cells from PBMCs. The receptors come from a human donor with narcolepsy. The CDR3 runs from the conserved cysteine through the conserved F or W. A D gene is named only where the DNA matches it firmly. Rows give clone size only sometimes, using once, few, many, or a class for an expanded clone.

J,size,V,length,D,CDR3,DNA
TRBJ2-1,once,TRBV11-2,14,.,CASSPAGPYNEQFF,TGTGCCAGCAGCCCCGCGGGACCCTACAATGAGCAGTTCTTC
TRBJ1-2,.,TRBV12-5,13,.,CASGSIGGAGYTF,TGTGCTAGTGGTTCGATAGGTGGTGCTGGCTACACCTTC
TRBJ2-3,.,TRBV27,14,.,CASSLSGRIDTQYF,TGTGCCAGCAGTTTATCAGGGAGGATAGATACGCAGTATTTT
TRBJ1-1,.,TRBV6-5,14,.,CASRDGSWNTEAFF,TGTGCCAGCCGGGACGGCAGCTGGAACACTGAAGCTTTCTTT
TRBJ2-7,.,TRBV30,13,.,CACNQGRRNEQYF,TGTGCCTGTAACCAGGGAAGGAGGAACGAGCAGTACTTC
TRBJ1-2,.,TRBV4-1,15,.,CASSQDQGPLGGYTF,TGCGCCAGCAGCCAAGATCAAGGCCCTTTGGGTGGCTACACCTTC
TRBJ2-1,.,TRBV27,16,TRBD2,CASSSLPGLGDNEQFF,TGTGCCAGCAGTTCTTTACCGGGACTAGGGGACAATGAGCAGTTCTTC
TRBJ2-2,.,TRBV2,14,.,CASSEYPNTGELFF,TGTGCCAGCAGTGAATACCCGAACACCGGGGAGCTGTTTTTT
TRBJ1-5,.,TRBV18,18,TRBD1,CASSPTFGTDTSNQPQHF,TGTGCCAGCTCACCTACGTTCGGGACAGATACTAGCAATCAGCCCCAGCATTTT
TRBJ1-2,.,TRBV19,12,.,CASKVGEYGYTF,TGTGCCAGTAAAGTAGGGGAGTATGGCTACACCTTC
TRBJ1-2,.,TRBV5-4,14,.,CASSLVWDNYGYTF,TGTGCCAGCAGCTTGGTCTGGGACAACTATGGCTACACCTTC
TRBJ2-1,.,TRBV2,11,.,CASSPLNEQFF,TGTGCCAGCAGTCCTCTCAATGAGCAGTTCTTC
TRBJ1-2,.,TRBV7-2,13,.,CASTTIKEYGYTF,TGTGCCAGCACTACCATTAAGGAGTATGGCTACACCTTC
TRBJ1-2,.,TRBV7-9,14,.,CASRNNILGYGYTF,TGTGCCAGCAGAAACAACATCCTTGGATATGGCTACACCTTC
TRBJ2-7,.,TRBV25-1,16,TRBD2,CASSDPSGTSSYEQYF,TGTGCCAGCAGTGACCCGTCCGGGACTAGCTCCTACGAGCAGTACTTC
TRBJ2-7,.,TRBV6-1,11,.,CASSEQYEQYF,TGTGCCAGCAGTGAACAATACGAGCAGTACTTC
TRBJ1-2,.,TRBV5-1,16,.,CASSLDVGRGRYGYTF,TGCGCCAGCAGCTTGGACGTTGGCAGGGGCCGCTATGGCTACACCTTC
TRBJ2-2,.,TRBV11-2,14,.,CASSFQVSAGELFF,TGTGCCAGCAGCTTTCAGGTCTCCGCCGGGGAGCTGTTTTTT
TRBJ1-4,.,TRBV4-2,15,.,CASSQDPGLKEKLFF,TGTGCCAGCAGCCAAGATCCAGGGCTAAAGGAAAAACTGTTTTTT
TRBJ1-6,.,TRBV5-1,13,.,CASSGTADSPLHF,TGCGCCAGCAGCGGAACAGCGGATTCACCCCTCCACTTT
TRBJ2-5,once,TRBV29-1,14,.,CSVSPSGPQETQYF,TGCAGCGTTTCCCCCTCGGGCCCCCAAGAGACCCAGTACTTC
TRBJ2-5,once,TRBV30,13,.,CAWNPSGGGTQYF,TGTGCCTGGAATCCTAGCGGAGGGGGGACCCAGTACTTC
TRBJ2-2,.,TRBV9,18,TRBD2,CASSVNSGGRLVTGELFF,TGTGCCAGCAGCGTAAATAGCGGGGGGCGGCTGGTGACCGGGGAGCTGTTTTTT
TRBJ1-1,.,TRBV5-4,16,.,CASSWQGRTMNTEAFF,TGTGCCAGCAGCTGGCAGGGACGGACCATGAACACTGAAGCCTTCTTT
TRBJ1-2,.,TRBV30,11,TRBD1,CAHRGRGGYTF,TGTGCCCACAGGGGACGCGGTGGCTACACCTTC
TRBJ2-5,.,TRBV27,13,.,CASSRGRGETQYF,TGTGCCAGCAGTCGTGGCAGGGGAGAGACCCAGTACTTC
TRBJ2-7,few,TRBV6-5,13,TRBD2,CASSRGGAVEQYF,TGTGCCAGCAGCCGCGGGGGGGCGGTCGAGCAGTACTTC
TRBJ2-1,.,TRBV6-4,13,TRBD2,CASSGTSGSEQFF,TGTGCCAGCAGTGGGACTAGCGGGAGTGAGCAGTTCTTC
TRBJ2-5,.,TRBV5-1,13,.,CASRDPDQETQYF,TGCGCCAGCAGGGACCCAGACCAAGAGACCCAGTACTTC
TRBJ1-4,.,TRBV5-1,15,TRBD1,CASSLAAGGFEKLFF,TGCGCCAGCAGCTTGGCAGCAGGGGGGTTTGAAAAACTGTTTTTT
TRBJ2-1,.,TRBV11-3,12,.,CASSLSSDEQFF,TGTGCCAGCAGCTTATCGAGCGATGAGCAGTTCTTC
TRBJ2-3,.,TRBV7-9,17,TRBD2,CASSLVRGGTSTDTQYF,TGTGCCAGCAGCTTAGTTCGGGGAGGGACTAGCACAGATACGCAGTATTTT
TRBJ2-1,.,TRBV7-2,13,.,CASSLGQGPEQFF,TGTGCCAGCAGCTTAGGCCAGGGGCCTGAGCAGTTCTTC
TRBJ2-7,.,TRBV18,15,TRBD1,CASSPPGTVSYEQYF,TGTGCCAGCTCACCACCGGGGACAGTCTCCTACGAGCAGTACTTC
TRBJ1-3,once,TRBV30,19,TRBD1,CAWSGGDRGQTFSGNTIYF,TGTGCCTGGAGTGGTGGGGACAGGGGACAAACCTTCTCTGGAAACACCATATATTTT
TRBJ2-6,.,TRBV19,16,.,CASSFPGPSGANVLTF,TGTGCCAGTAGTTTCCCGGGGCCCTCTGGGGCCAACGTCCTGACTTTC
TRBJ1-1,.,TRBV2,11,.,CASGVALGAFF,TGTGCCAGCGGCGTGGCCTTGGGGGCTTTCTTT
TRBJ1-1,once,TRBV4-1,15,.,CASSQGWGAVTEAFF,TGCGCCAGCAGCCAAGGTTGGGGGGCGGTTACTGAAGCTTTCTTT
TRBJ1-4,.,TRBV20-1,11,.,CSAREGEKLFF,TGCAGTGCTAGAGAAGGGGAGAAACTGTTTTTT
TRBJ2-7,.,TRBV4-2,17,TRBD2,CASSQDLREGLWYEQYF,TGTGCCAGCAGCCAAGATTTGCGGGAGGGCCTATGGTACGAGCAGTACTTC
TRBJ1-1,.,TRBV6-5,14,.,CASSYRGGRGEAFF,TGTGCCAGCAGTTATAGGGGGGGGAGGGGTGAAGCTTTCTTT
TRBJ2-7,.,TRBV4-1,14,TRBD2,CASSSGLATSEQYF,TGCGCCAGCAGCTCGGGACTAGCGACGAGCGAGCAGTACTTC
TRBJ2-7,few,TRBV6-1,14,TRBD1,CASSEAQGDYEQYF,TGTGCCAGCAGTGAAGCGCAGGGGGACTACGAGCAGTACTTC
TRBJ1-1,.,TRBV2,13,TRBD1,CAIETGDRAEAFF,TGTGCCATCGAGACAGGGGATAGAGCTGAAGCTTTCTTT
TRBJ2-7,.,TRBV7-2,16,TRBD1,CASSNKRQGGAYEQYF,TGTGCCAGCAGCAATAAGAGACAGGGCGGAGCCTACGAGCAGTACTTC
TRBJ1-1,few,TRBV5-6,14,.,CASSFWQSVTEAFF,TGTGCCAGCAGCTTCTGGCAGAGTGTAACTGAAGCTTTCTTT
TRBJ2-6,.,TRBV7-9,17,.,CASSLGPNLSGANVLTF,TGTGCCAGCAGCTTAGGACCGAATCTCTCTGGGGCCAACGTCCTGACTTTC